This is a list of T cell receptor beta chains from one sample in a study of OX40 agonist ivuxolimab in advanced cancers. Sequencing used immunoSEQ multiplex PCR; TCRdb keeps in-frame clones, though not all of them. The repertoire consists of roughly 30,000 clones, with over 80% occurring once and the leading ten covering under 5.5%. This material consisted of CD4+ or CD8+ T cells sorted from blood, taken in a trial of the OX40 agonist ivuxolimab. All receptors come from an adult with an advanced solid tumor such as melanoma, head and neck, liver or kidney cancer. Each CDR3 is given with its conserved first and last residue. Each record gives: D gene, V gene, J gene, CDR3 protein. The D gene is left open where the match is weak.

TRBD1,TRBV10-3,TRBJ1-2,CATWTGGDVAGIERTF
NA,TRBV27,TRBJ2-5,CASSLSHRVETQYF
NA,TRBV7-8,TRBJ2-5,CASSPSDPETQYF
TRBD1,TRBV6-5,TRBJ1-1,CASSPGQGANTEAFF
TRBD1,TRBV4-3,TRBJ2-3,CASSPGQGWADTQYF
NA,TRBV27,TRBJ2-3,CASWYSTDTQYF
NA,TRBV29-1,TRBJ2-1,CSVQGDRNEQFF
TRBD1,TRBV28,TRBJ2-2,CASSFRRQGTGELFF
TRBD1,TRBV28,TRBJ1-5,CASSLLTGGLQPQHF
NA,TRBV6-6,TRBJ2-7,CASSIGVPYEQYF
NA,TRBV18,TRBJ2-7,CASSPGTREQYF
TRBD2,TRBV28,TRBJ2-2,CASSFYSGSGNTGELFF
NA,TRBV9,TRBJ2-3,CASSEDGGRTDTQYF
TRBD1,TRBV5-1,TRBJ1-1,CASSLLQGANTEAFF
TRBD1,TRBV7-6,TRBJ2-3,CASSYPGQGNTDTQYF
NA,TRBV19,TRBJ2-1,CASSIDGYNEQFF
NA,TRBV6-4,TRBJ2-1,CASSESSYNEQFF
NA,TRBV15,TRBJ2-4,CATSGDKNIQYF
NA,TRBV4-3,TRBJ2-3,CASSQELPDTQYF
NA,TRBV15,TRBJ1-2,CATSREDDNYGYTF
NA,TRBV7-3,TRBJ2-1,CASSNTGTPSYNEQFF
NA,TRBV27,TRBJ2-1,CASSLRDTYNEQFF
TRBD2,TRBV7-8,TRBJ2-1,CASSLGLGLAGGSYNEQFF
NA,TRBV11-3,TRBJ2-1,CASSLDPNEQFF
NA,TRBV6-6,TRBJ1-5,CASSDRIDSNQPQHF
TRBD1,TRBV27,TRBJ2-1,CASSWLSPTGSLYNEQFF
TRBD1,TRBV28,TRBJ2-5,CASRQGAGSRETQYF
TRBD2,TRBV4-3,TRBJ2-2,CASSQGIAGGIGGGELFF
TRBD2,TRBV29-1,TRBJ2-1,CSVLWASGVVTNEQFF
NA,TRBV25-1,TRBJ1-5,CASRPGAGNQPQHF
TRBD2,TRBV19,TRBJ2-7,CASSTGTSLPEQYF
NA,TRBV6-1,TRBJ1-1,CAGGREFAAHTEAFF
TRBD2,TRBV2,TRBJ2-7,CASLIGGGSRFEQYF
TRBD2,TRBV29-1,TRBJ2-5,CSVEGRGGQETQYF
TRBD2,TRBV9,TRBJ2-3,CASSPRLAGGSLTDTQYF
NA,TRBV19,TRBJ1-1,CASRMGGAHTEAFF
NA,TRBV5-4,TRBJ2-1,CASSFGGYNEQFF
TRBD1,TRBV9,TRBJ2-7,CASSVGDSSYEQYF
TRBD2,TRBV7-3,TRBJ2-2,CASSLIASGTTNTGELFF
TRBD1,TRBV28,TRBJ1-1,CASSAGTGGQAFF
TRBD1,TRBV14,TRBJ2-2,CASSPRTGEGGELFF
TRBD2,TRBV19,TRBJ2-2,CASSMVAGYTGELFF
TRBD2,TRBV7-2,TRBJ2-5,CASSEREGVETQYF
NA,TRBV2,TRBJ2-3,CASSEGLSTDTQYF
TRBD1,TRBV29-1,TRBJ1-4,CSVVWQGATNEKLFF